The subject of this entry is one TCR beta chain. This clonotype has more than one count but fewer than ten. Its cognate antigen has yet to be identified. A read error may account for a junction end that differs from germline. The CDR3 runs 14 amino acids, cysteine and phenylalanine included. The sequence is cut down to CDR3 DNA, 42 bases in frame from base 1. CDR1 is given as LNHDA and CDR2 as SQIVND, both from the germline V gene (reference sequence). Sequenced on an Illumina HiSeq 1500. TCRdb took the public reads, trimmed them with fastp at Q25, ran MiXCR for clone calling and kept in-frame beta chains. CDR3 protein duplicates are merged, each entry listing the most common genes and DNA. A total of about 490,000 distinct CDR3 sequences appear in this sample, about 11% of them only once. Clones ranked in the top ten supply roughly 10% of the sample. This sample was included in a study of T cell repertoires in cytomegalovirus infection (dated by TCRdb to about 2019). For the wider study: Donor HLA type was relevant to the analysis, because carriage of CMV infection together with the matching HLA type was indicated by public TCR beta signatures. General conclusions and limits of the study: In the ex vivo response, HLA-C-restricted CMV-specific TCR beta clonotypes were dominant, and in two of eight donors the single most frequent clonotype came from this HLA-C-restricted group. Carriers of CMV infection plus the relevant HLA type were discriminated by the cumulative frequency of public TCR beta family members in the study cohort and in an independent roughly 400-donor cohort.

The sequencing sample was made of PBMCs. The sequence came from a human donor in good health (CMV status not recorded). Some clones in this sample may be carry-over from other donors' samples. The chain is assembled from TRBV19 and TRBJ2-2; no D gene can be assigned with confidence. The bases are TGTGCCAGTAGTGTAGAGCTCCGGGCCGGGGAGCTGTTTTTT. Translated, it gives CASSVELRAGELFF.